One and the same sample provided the 14 T cell receptor beta chains below, sequenced in a study of T cell responses to AZD1222 COVID-19 vaccine. TCRdb keeps only in-frame clones here, not all; method: immunoSEQ multiplex PCR. The sample contains tens of thousands of clones, 89% of which appear only once. The sequencing here drew on peripheral blood, taken 28 days after the second AZD1222 dose. Source of these receptors: an adult who received the AZD1222 COVID-19 vaccine.

The V gene is TRBV7-3, the J gene TRBJ2-1; no firm D call. This CDR3 contains 13 residues. V lost 6 bases to trimming and J lost 8 bases, with 14 bases between them. Germline CDR1 is SGHTA and CDR2 is FQGTGA. The CDR3 loop reads CASSSLSSDEQFF. CDR3 nucleotides: TGTGCCAGCAGTTCTTTATCTTCCGATGAGCAGTTCTTC.

The genes are TRBV11-3 and TRBJ2-1, with 7 bases lining up with TRBD2. V shed 1 base and J 4 bases; nucleotides not matched to a gene: 7. CDR1 SGHNT and CDR2 YENEEA come from the germline V gene. The length of the CDR3 is 16 residues. CDR3 sequence: CASSLGATSRYNEQFF. For the CDR3, the DNA is TGTGCCAGCAGCTTAGGGGCGACTAGCCGATACAATGAGCAGTTCTTC.

The V call is TRBV7-9, the J call TRBJ1-1; unclear D gene. CDR1 is SEHNR, CDR2 FQNEAQ, per germline (reference sequence). With 2 bases removed from V and 0 bases from J, the gap between germline ends came to 10 bases. This CDR3 has 15 amino acids. CDR3 nucleotide sequence: TGTGCCAGCAGCTTAAGTAGAGAGATGAACACTGAAGCTTTCTTT. This codes for CASSLSREMNTEAFF.

The chain has TRBV4-2 and TRBJ1-6; TRBD1 matches at 8 bases. The CDR3 has 19 amino acids. Trimming at V came to 0 bases and at J to 5 bases, leaving 12 bases not matched to a gene. CDR1 is LGHNA and CDR2 is YNFKEQ in the germline V gene. The CDR3 reads CASSQDGAPGQDNNSPLHF. CDR3 bases: TGTGCCAGCAGCCAAGATGGGGCTCCGGGACAGGACAATAATTCACCCCTCCACTTT.

DNA for the CDR3: TGTGCCAGCAGTTCCGGGACAGGGGGCTACGAGCAGTACTTC. Its translation is CASSSGTGGYEQYF. The chain uses TRBV27 and TRBJ2-7; 11 nucleotides match TRBD1. Germline CDR1 MNHEY, CDR2 SMNVEV (reference sequence). V gave up 4 bases and J gave up 3 bases; unmatched junction bases: 2. The CDR3 sequence is 14 residues long.

The chain joins TRBV5-3 to TRBJ2-1, with a weak D call TRBD1 (6 bases). TRBV5-3 is labeled an ORF, and its function is uncertain. V was cut by 1 base and J by 8 bases, with 25 bases left in between. CDR3 length: 18 residues. This CDR3 is CARSLRGTHNLLPDEQFF. CDR3 in DNA: TGTGCCAGAAGCTTGAGGGGGACCCACAACCTACTTCCCGATGAGCAGTTCTTC.

This rearrangement joins TRBV30 to TRBJ1-1; D is uncertain. Trimming took 2 bases from V and 7 from J, leaving 11 bases between them. Germline loops: CDR1 GTSNPN, CDR2 SVGIG (reference sequence). The CDR3 has 12 residues. CDR3 protein: CAWSRRGGEAFF. Written as DNA, the CDR3 is TGTGCCTGGAGTCGGAGAGGTGGTGAAGCTTTCTTT.

This clone was detected once. This chain uses TRBV3-1 (or the pseudogene TRBV3-2) with TRBJ1-5; D gene unclear. CDR1 and CDR2 (germline): LGHDT, YNNKEL (reference sequence). CDR3 length: 12 amino acids. With 0 bases removed from V and 9 bases from J, the gap between germline ends came to 6 bases. CDR3 amino acids: CASSQDEWPQHF. CDR3 bases: TGTGCCAGCAGCCAAGATGAGTGGCCCCAGCATTTT.

The chain links TRBV24-1 to TRBJ2-2, with D possibly TRBD1 on 7 matching bases. Germline loops: CDR1 KGHDR, CDR2 SFDVKD. The CDR3 has 17 residues. With 0 bases removed from V and 0 bases from J, the gap between germline ends came to 10 bases. The CDR3 loop is CATSDLQGGPNTGELFF. The CDR3 DNA reads TGTGCCACCAGTGATTTGCAGGGGGGTCCGAACACCGGGGAGCTGTTTTTT.

The V call is TRBV4-2, the J call TRBJ2-3; 9 positions match TRBD2. Germline values: CDR1 LGHNA, CDR2 YNFKEQ. V trimming: 0 bases; J trimming: 3 bases; junction bases outside the gene matches: 10. The CDR3 has 18 amino acids. DNA of the CDR3: TGTGCCAGCAGCCAAGAAAGGGCTAGCGGGATTGGTACAGATACGCAGTATTTT. Amino acid sequence: CASSQERASGIGTDTQYF.

The chain employs TRBV7-7 and TRBJ1-5, with unresolved D. Germline V gives CDR1 SSHAT, CDR2 FNYEAQ (reference sequence). This CDR3 has 13 residues. V dropped 0 bases and J dropped 6 bases, with 6 bases sitting between them. The CDR3 bases are TGTGCCAGCAGCTTAGCTTTAGGTCAGCCCCAGCATTTT. The encoded protein is CASSLALGQPQHF.

This chain's CDR3 is CASNHNYGYTF. The CDR3 region has the DNA TGTGCCAGCAACCATAACTATGGCTACACCTTC. This rearrangement joins TRBV28 to TRBJ1-2; D is unresolved. The CDR3 is made up of 11 amino acids. The V gene lost 7 bases and the J gene lost 1 base, with 4 bases spanning the gap. CDR1 and CDR2 from the germline V gene are MDHEN and SYDVKM.

V and J are TRBV28 and TRBJ1-2, with D possibly matching TRBD1 (6 bases). Trimming left V 5 bases short and J 7 bases short, with 14 bases between. The CDR3 consists of 13 residues. Germline CDR1 is MDHEN and CDR2 is SYDVKM. The CDR3 nucleotides read TGTGCCAGCAGTGCTGCAGGGGAAAGTGGCTACACCTTC. Translated: CASSAAGESGYTF.

The chain is built from TRBV19 and TRBJ2-1; D is unclear. The CDR3 covers 12 residues. V was pared by 1 base and J by 6 bases, with 4 bases between. The germline V gene has CDR1 LNHDA and CDR2 SQIVND (reference sequence). CDR3 loop: CASSIGSNEQFF. In nucleotides, the CDR3 is TGTGCCAGTAGTATAGGGAGCAATGAGCAGTTCTTC.